The entry below gives a single T cell receptor (beta chain) sequence along with its context. Constant-region reverse primers amplified full-length variable regions, followed by semi-nested Nested Universal Primer A PCR. TCRdb independently ran MiXCR on the 5' RACE reads; one entry per CDR3 protein. This table has just under 65,000 distinct CDR3 sequences, about 22% appearing once. This CDR3 has 13 residues. The V end was cut by 3 bases, the J end by 6 bases, with 15 bases between. Germline V gene lookup returns CDR1 DFQATT and CDR2 SNEGSKA (reference sequence). The sequenced sample was memory CD4+ T cells sorted from a lymph node. Subset in this sample: memory CD4+ T cells, CD4+CD45RO+CD25-. This clonotype originated in a female donor with breast cancer. The genes are TRBV20-1 and TRBJ2-7; a possible D gene is TRBD1 (5 bases). CDR3 coding DNA: TGCAGTGCTAGTCCGCCAGGGAAAGGCGAGCAGTACTTC. Protein sequence: CSASPPGKGEQYF.